These T cell receptor beta chains were read from a single sample in a study of shared clonotypes between healthy human individuals. Using immunoSEQ multiplex PCR, the repertoire was profiled, and TCRdb retains in-frame clones only, with some absent. This sample has about 1.5 million clones, with around 98% found just once. The source material was naive CD4+ T cells sorted from blood. These receptors were taken from a man aged 30-40 years in good health. CDR3s include the opening cysteine and the closing phenylalanine or tryptophan. The order of the fields is CDR3 length, clone size, J gene, V gene, D gene, CDR3 protein, CDR3 DNA. The D gene is left open where the match is weak. The size of a clone is reported for some rows only, either as once, few or many, or as a class for expanded clones.

14,NA,TRBJ2-5,TRBV25-1,NA,CASGGARAAETQYF,TGTGCCAGCGGCGGGGCTCGTGCGGCCGAGACCCAGTACTTC
15,once,TRBJ2-3,TRBV5-1,TRBD2,CASSSLAGGTDTQYF,TGCGCCAGCAGCTCACTAGCGGGAGGCACAGATACGCAGTATTTT
13,NA,TRBJ2-1,TRBV10-2,NA,CASSWAGSNEQFF,TGCGCCAGCAGTTGGGCAGGCTCCAATGAGCAGTTCTTC
16,NA,TRBJ2-3,TRBV11-2,NA,CASSPLGGVRTDTQYF,TGTGCCAGCAGCCCTCTGGGTGGGGTTAGGACAGATACGCAGTATTTT
13,NA,TRBJ1-2,TRBV28,TRBD1,CASRSRDRYGYTF,TGTGCCAGCAGATCCCGGGACAGGTATGGCTACACCTTC
13,NA,TRBJ2-3,TRBV5-1,NA,CASMVQGTDTQYF,TGCGCCAGCATGGTTCAGGGGACAGATACGCAGTATTTT
15,NA,TRBJ2-1,TRBV19,NA,CASSRDGGSYNEQFF,TGTGCCAGTAGTCGAGACGGGGGCTCCTACAATGAGCAGTTCTTC
15,NA,TRBJ2-7,TRBV7-2,TRBD1,CASSHGQELAYEQYF,TGTGCCAGCAGCCACGGACAGGAACTTGCCTACGAGCAGTACTTC
16,NA,TRBJ2-7,TRBV18,TRBD2,CASSPVVGLAGGEQYF,TGTGCCAGCTCACCGGTCGTGGGACTAGCGGGAGGGGAGCAGTACTTC
15,NA,TRBJ2-7,TRBV15,TRBD2,CATSYRTSGKLEQYF,TGTGCCACCAGCTATCGGACTAGCGGGAAACTCGAGCAGTACTTC
14,NA,TRBJ2-2,TRBV6-6,TRBD1,CASSLQGDTGELFF,TGTGCCAGCAGCCTACAGGGGGACACCGGGGAGCTGTTTTTT
14,NA,TRBJ2-1,TRBV28,NA,CASSLLTSYNEQFF,TGTGCCAGCAGTTTACTAACCTCCTACAATGAGCAGTTCTTC
13,NA,TRBJ1-1,TRBV10-3,NA,CAISGKENTEAFF,TGTGCCATCAGTGGCAAGGAGAACACTGAAGCTTTCTTT
16,once,TRBJ1-3,TRBV9,NA,CASSAGTGLGGNTIYF,TGTGCCAGCAGCGCAGGAACAGGGTTAGGTGGAAACACCATATATTTT
13,NA,TRBJ1-1,TRBV7-3,NA,CASRGQPNTEAFF,TGTGCCAGCAGGGGGCAACCGAACACTGAAGCTTTCTTT
15,NA,TRBJ2-2,TRBV28,TRBD2,CASSQGLAGSGELFF,TGTGCCAGCAGTCAGGGACTAGCGGGATCCGGGGAGCTGTTTTTT
15,NA,TRBJ2-7,TRBV28,TRBD1,CASSLGTEKSYEQYF,TGTGCCAGCAGTTTGGGGACAGAAAAGTCCTACGAGCAGTACTTC
16,once,TRBJ2-7,TRBV7-2,TRBD2,CASSLMVSGSGAEQYF,TGTGCCAGCAGCTTAATGGTCAGCGGGAGCGGAGCCGAGCAGTACTTC
14,NA,TRBJ2-1,TRBV28,NA,CASRDLVLYNEQFF,TGTGCCAGCAGGGACTTGGTACTATACAATGAGCAGTTCTTC
17,NA,TRBJ1-5,TRBV6-4,NA,CASGGARADYSNQPQHF,TGTGCCAGCGGTGGGGCCAGGGCGGACTATAGCAATCAGCCCCAGCATTTT
13,NA,TRBJ2-7,TRBV7-9,TRBD1,CASSRDREDEQYF,TGTGCCAGCAGCCGTGACAGGGAAGACGAGCAGTACTTC
15,NA,TRBJ2-1,TRBV7-9,TRBD2,CASSYGLDGYNEQFF,TGTGCCAGCAGCTACGGACTAGACGGTTACAATGAGCAGTTCTTC
15,NA,TRBJ2-2,TRBV19,TRBD1,CASSIVARGTGELFF,TGTGCCAGTAGTATAGTGGCCAGGGGGACCGGGGAGCTGTTTTTT
14,NA,TRBJ2-7,TRBV9,NA,CASSVGTDGYEQYF,TGTGCCAGCAGCGTAGGGACGGACGGATACGAGCAGTACTTC
15,NA,TRBJ2-7,TRBV6-6,TRBD1,CASNDRDRRAYEQYF,TGTGCCAGCAACGACCGGGACAGGAGAGCCTACGAGCAGTACTTC
11,NA,TRBJ2-1,TRBV20-1,NA,CSARVFDEQFF,TGCAGTGCTAGAGTCTTTGATGAGCAGTTCTTC
14,NA,TRBJ2-5,TRBV5-6,TRBD2,CASSSSGTQETQYF,TGTGCCAGCAGCTCCAGCGGGACCCAAGAGACCCAGTACTTC
10,NA,TRBJ2-5,TRBV20-1,NA,CSAADETQYF,TGCAGTGCCGCCGACGAGACCCAGTACTTC
13,NA,TRBJ2-2,TRBV19,TRBD1,CASRNRGSGELFF,TGTGCCAGTAGGAACAGGGGGTCCGGGGAGCTGTTTTTT
15,NA,TRBJ2-1,TRBV5-1,TRBD2,CASSSAGAPLDEQFF,TGCGCCAGCAGCTCGGCGGGAGCCCCTCTTGATGAGCAGTTCTTC
14,NA,TRBJ2-7,TRBV10-2,NA,CASSAGTPMGEQYF,TGCGCCAGCAGTGCCGGGACTCCGATGGGCGAGCAGTACTTC
15,NA,TRBJ2-5,TRBV28,TRBD1,CASSLPLTGQETQYF,TGTGCCAGCAGTTTACCCCTGACAGGGCAAGAGACCCAGTACTTC
15,once,TRBJ1-2,TRBV15,NA,CATSRGGFANYGYTF,TGTGCCACCAGCAGAGGAGGTTTCGCTAACTATGGCTACACCTTC
12,NA,TRBJ2-7,TRBV5-1,TRBD2,CASSYSGQEQYF,TGCGCCAGCAGCTATAGCGGGCAAGAGCAGTACTTC
14,NA,TRBJ2-3,TRBV5-1,NA,CASSLDSDTDTQYF,TGCGCCAGCAGCTTGGACAGCGACACAGATACGCAGTATTTT
14,NA,TRBJ1-5,TRBV28,TRBD1,CASSWDRANQPQHF,TGTGCCAGCAGTTGGGACAGGGCGAATCAGCCCCAGCATTTT
12,NA,TRBJ1-2,TRBV6-6,NA,CASSGQSYGYTF,TGTGCCAGCTCAGGACAGAGCTATGGCTACACCTTC